This T cell receptor (beta chain) came from a study of blood T cell repertoires in COVID-19. Across the study: Acute and convalescent COVID-19 samples came from the United States, Italy and Spain. Sample material is recorded as cDNA or gDNA derived from T cells, B-cell-depleted T cells, or PBMCs.

Sequencing was performed with immunoSEQ multiplex PCR; in TCRdb, only in-frame clones are kept and a portion is missing. The sample carries around 100,000 clones, 88% recorded once. Trimming took 2 bases from V and 9 from J, leaving 11 bases between them. This CDR3 spans 14 amino acids. Germline V gives CDR1 MNHEY, CDR2 SVGAGI. Input material: peripheral blood. This TCR was sampled from a human donor in a cohort sampled during active COVID-19. The chain is built from TRBV6-5 and TRBJ1-6; D unresolved. The CDR3 loop reads CASSYGRASSPLHF. DNA for the CDR3: TGTGCCAGCAGTTACGGGAGGGCCAGTTCACCCCTCCACTTT.